This T cell receptor (beta chain) was retrieved from a study of cytomegalovirus exposure and HLA in healthy donors (dated by TCRdb to about 2017). Background on the whole study: An earlier analysis of several hundred of the donors reported more than 250 Gb of sequence data and roughly 100 million unique TCR beta sequences from 190 million or so T cells. In a later genetic analysis, genome-wide SNP genotypes for about three fifths of the roughly 670 donors were used, and that subset was treated as a discovery cohort. Rather than drawing on any new phenotypic data, the later analysis identified candidate immune exposures from TCR beta sequences and the way those sequences occurred across donors. An early release covering more than 500 HLA-typed donors comprised about 300 gigabases of sequencing data and tens of millions of unique TCR sequences. Because of strong linkage in the cohort, roughly 5 DR-DQ haplotypes were treated as single units for association and clustering. Besides the first cohort of some 670 subjects, a separate validation cohort made up of 90 to 150 different subjects was used. Every repertoire in the discovery cohort had been generated on one and the same sequencing platform. The study was designed to test whether signatures of past pathogen exposure could be identified by cataloging public T cell receptors. Among some 400 genotyped donors of the cohort, an average of around 220,000 unique TCR beta nucleotide sequences was sequenced per donor, of which about 18% were non-productive. Alongside the repertoire data, information on donor age, sex, ethnicity and CMV serostatus was compiled. The number of typed donors differed by locus: roughly 620-640 for A, B, C, DRB1 and DQB1; about 520 for DQA1; some 590 for DPA1; and some 430 for DPB1. The genetic ancestry cluster associated with self-reported Caucasian donors included 70% to 85% of the 300 to 450 genotyped donors. In an earlier analysis of 587 of the donors, high-throughput TCR beta sequencing was used to judge whether each TCR beta V gene segment behaved as functional or pseudogenic. To predict cytomegalovirus infection status, the study brought together high-throughput TCR immunosequencing, statistical association of individual TCRs with disease status, and machine learning. To study patterns of TCR occurrence, a later analysis re-analyzed previously published TCR beta repertoires from 650 to 750 donors and added high-resolution HLA genotyping. Using immunosequencing, the study profiled T cell repertoires from about 620 subjects and related those repertoires to cytomegalovirus serostatus. Both class I and class II loci were covered by HLA typing, at four-digit resolution.

V is shortened by 7 bases, J by 2 bases, and the region joining them spans 17 bases. Counted from cysteine to phenylalanine, this CDR3 has 15 amino acids. Left in the record is the CDR3 DNA by itself, 45 bases read in frame from the first base. CDR1 is given as ENHRY and CDR2 as SYGVKD, both from the germline V gene. The research as a whole found: In a later analysis, the rate of TCR association differed among HLA loci, with DRB1 alleles having the most associated TCRs and HLA-C alleles having the fewest. Most TCR sequences were observed very rarely across donors, whereas some public TCRs were present in many individuals. When HLA alleles, especially DR and DQ, strongly co-occurred, TCR associations were difficult to assign to individual alleles. In a later analysis, around 15,000 TCR beta sequences were associated with specific HLA alleles at a false discovery rate of 0.05. A later analysis found that HLA-associated TCR beta chains were more clonally expanded and had lower generation probabilities than equally common non-associated chains. The study gave a list of about 160 TCR beta chains associated with cytomegalovirus. An association between a missense DCLRE1C variant and V-gene and J-gene trimming of TCR beta chains was found in a later genetic analysis and replicated in an independent cohort. An earlier analysis of approximately 590 of the donors showed that most TCR beta V segments appeared in productive rearrangements either about 87% or about 30% of the time, which broadly matched IMGT annotations. Linkage disequilibrium might explain the correlated functional status among segregating V segments, but an unknown experimental factor could not be excluded. Compared with the roughly 670-donor mean, donors in an Asian-associated ancestry cluster had fewer N-insertions in productive TCRs, according to a later genetic analysis. It was suggested by the authors that the approach could potentially be generalized to other disease states and immunological phenotypes. Immune exposure information for the cohort was limited to CMV serostatus. Because counts were too low, around 17 rarely observed V segments, including chromosome 9 orphons, were left out of the earlier analysis of a few hundred of the donors. Because HLA typing was unavailable for some donors at each locus, only the typed subset was used in association tests. Some IMGT-functional V segments, including TRBV6-2 and TRBV6-3, could not be distinguished by the 87-base-pair reads and were therefore excluded. Cytomegalovirus status was reported to be diagnosed by the classifier with high specificity and sensitivity in both the original and validation cohorts. A further reported finding was that TCR beta sequences accurately predicted the HLA-A and HLA-B alleles for most subjects in the first cohort. Roughly uniform sequencing depth across donors was assumed in presence/absence analyses, although this assumption may not hold. In vitro tests confirmed that a few of the cytomegalovirus-associated TCR beta chains recognize cytomegalovirus antigens. A cluster of highly shared sequence variants was judged likely to represent a technical artifact of the sequencing pipeline. A later analysis reported that several top co-occurrence clusters appeared linked to parvovirus B19, influenza, CMV and Epstein-Barr virus. In this cohort, only TCR beta chains were sequenced, and detectable features were limited by the absence of alpha or paired-chain data. Most CMV-associated TCR beta chains appeared to be HLA-restricted in a later analysis, and the HLA associations seemed to be driven largely by CMV exposure.

Libraries came from the immunoSEQ multiplex PCR assay. The multiplex PCR relied on a mix of 60 forward primers for TCR Vbeta segments and 13 reverse primers for TCR Jbeta segments. The CDR3 region of rearranged TCR beta genes was amplified from genomic DNA with a multiplex PCR assay. The Illumina HiSeq System was used to sequence the amplified TCR beta libraries as 87-base-pair reads. The paper's processing steps were these. In a later analysis, tens of millions of unique TCR beta chains were counted across the roughly 610 repertoires, and roughly 11 million of these chains were shared by at least two donors. A nearest-neighbor algorithm error-corrected the raw reads and collapsed the reads into unique sequences, merging closely related sequences to remove PCR and sequencing errors. CDR3 sequences were aligned to IMGT reference sequences to assign V, D and J gene segments. For a sequence to be retained, a match of at least six nucleotides to both a V gene segment and a J gene segment was required. A rearrangement counted as productive if the CDR3 had no stop codons and remained in frame with V and J, and every other rearrangement counted as non-productive. Following IMGT convention, CDR3 was defined as the stretch from the second conserved V-encoded cysteine to the conserved J-encoded phenylalanine. The earlier analysis of about 620 of the donors excluded sequences that lacked an unambiguous match to a single V gene segment. An earlier analysis of almost 600 of the donors classified V segments as functional when productive rearrangements were above 56.7% and as segregating when the standard deviation between donors was above 5%. To diagnose cytomegalovirus status from the catalog of TCR beta chain sequences, a statistical classification framework was built. A later analysis assigned V and J genes by comparing TCR nucleotide sequences with IMGT/GENE-DB human TR gene sequences. In a later analysis, CDR3 sequences and most-parsimonious VDJ recombination scenarios were assigned using the TCRdist pipeline. A later analysis defined each TCR beta chain by its CDR3 amino acid sequence plus V-gene family, and excluded reads lacking a unique V-gene family. In a later analysis, 450 to 600 highly shared, low-generation-probability nucleotide sequences were removed to address suspected cross-contamination and a sequencing artifact. A later analysis calculated a clonal expansion index for each public chain from normalized within-repertoire ranks of inferred template counts. Generation probabilities in a later analysis came from a VDJ recombination model fitted to out-of-frame rearrangements, and those results were checked against IGoR. In a later analysis, TCR-TCR, TCR-HLA and TCR-CMV co-occurrence was scored with hypergeometric tests, and a repertoire-size bias correction was applied to TCR pairs. In a later analysis, false discovery rates were estimated by permuting HLA or CMV assignments 20 times. In a later analysis, co-occurring TCRs were grouped with DBSCAN, and TCRdist sequence similarity was added when clustering was performed within HLA-allele-positive subsets. Repertoires with fewer than 30,000 or more than 120,000 public chains were left out of co-occurrence clustering, as were about five repertoires with anomalous nucleotide sharing. TCRdb stores this immuneACCESS table with in-frame sequences only. Part of the clones is absent; in the studies checked, under half of the shortfall reflects unresolved V genes, and no reason is known for the rest. The V and J calls and clone size were taken over from that table, and D and trimming were inferred from the DNA. In all, the sample holds around 150,000 clones, and 76% of those were seen once. Over 2.5% of the sample comes from the top ten.

With regard to this clone: Its antigen is currently not known. One base away there is no much larger clone; base qualities are not given.

The cohort comprised approximately 700 healthy bone marrow donors. All cohort members were sampled while nominally healthy, although unrecorded immune exposures were likely present. The donor tested CMV seronegative and was one of the 352 seronegative cohort members. A peripheral blood sample was provided by each donor, and peripheral blood mononuclear cells were used for TCR beta sequencing. The Qiagen DNeasy Blood Extraction Kit was used to extract genomic DNA from the blood cell samples. This TCR came from a man aged 35-49 years in good health and CMV-seronegative. The chain uses TRBV10-3 and TRBJ1-1; the D gene is not confidently resolved. The sample taken for sequencing was PBMCs. The CDR3 here reads CAITRQEGGNTEAFF. The DNA reads as follows: TGTGCCATCACCCGACAAGAGGGAGGTAACACTGAAGCTTTCTTT.